A single sample is the source of the 26 T cell receptor beta chains below, sequenced in a study of early T cells in non-severe SARS-CoV-2 infection. TCRdb re-analysed the 5' RACE reads in MiXCR, keeping a single row per CDR3 protein. This sample has 55,000 to 75,000 distinct CDR3 sequences, with 12% found just once. Sequenced material: whole blood. The receptors come from an adult who was a healthcare worker with PCR-confirmed SARS-CoV-2 infection or an uninfected control (not recorded which).

This clonotype was seen ten or more times. The chain recombines TRBV5-1 with TRBJ2-5; TRBD2 matches 7 bases. Germline V CDR1 and CDR2: SGHRS, YFSETQ. The CDR3 is 17 residues long. J was trimmed by 1 base and V by 4 bases; bases with no gene match: 13. The CDR3 DNA sequence: TGCGCCAGCAGCCTGGGAGGCGGGGGTAGGGCCCAAGAGACCCAGTACTTC. Its translation: CASSLGGGGRAQETQYF.

This chain joins TRBV6-5 and TRBJ1-2; D remains unclear. Looked up from germline, CDR1 is MNHEY and CDR2 is SVGAGI. V was cut by 6 bases and J by 7 bases, with 15 bases left in between. CDR3 length: 13 residues. The DNA of the CDR3 is TGTGCCAGCAGGGGAACAAGGGAGGCTGGCTACACCTTC. It encodes CASRGTREAGYTF.

The gene calls are TRBV7-7 and TRBJ2-7, with 7 positions matching TRBD2. The germline CDR1 and CDR2 sequences are SSHAT and FNYEAQ (reference sequence). With V trimmed by 1 base and J by 6 bases, 3 bases remained unmatched. CDR3 length equals 13 residues. The CDR3 nucleotides are TGTGCCAGCAGCTTAGGGAGCGGGGCCGAGCAGTACTTC. It encodes CASSLGSGAEQYF.

This clonotype was counted ten times or more. This chain joins TRBV2 and TRBJ1-1, with 9 bases fitting TRBD1. Germline assignment: CDR1 SNHLY and CDR2 FYNNEI. V lost 6 bases and J lost 0; bases outside the gene matches: 8. CDR3 length equals 16 residues. CDR3 in DNA: TGTGCCAGCAGCCCCGGGACAGGGATGATGAACACTGAAGCTTTCTTT. Its translation: CASSPGTGMMNTEAFF.

This clonotype was seen a handful of times. The chain combines TRBV29-1 with TRBJ2-3, with unresolved D. The germline V gene encodes CDR1 SQVTM and CDR2 ANQGSEA. The CDR3 consists of 14 residues. Trimming shortened V by 1 base and J by 2 bases, and 10 bases separated the two germline ends. As DNA, the CDR3 is TGCAGCGTTGAAGGGTCCAGCCCCACAGATACGCAGTATTTT. This translates into CSVEGSSPTDTQYF.

A few counts support this clonotype. V usage is TRBV5-5 and J usage is TRBJ1-4; D remains ambiguous. The CDR3 has 15 amino acids. V was pared by 3 bases and J by 7 bases, with 16 bases between. The V gene's germline CDR1 is SGHKS and CDR2 YYEKEE (reference sequence). CDR3 loop: CASSSTLRKGEKLFF. Written as DNA, the CDR3 is TGTGCCAGCAGCTCGACCCTCCGGAAGGGTGAAAAACTGTTTTTT.

The CDR3 spells CASSIGTDLGYEQYF. The CDR3 nucleotides read TGTGCCAGCAGTATCGGGACAGACCTGGGCTACGAGCAGTACTTC. V and J are TRBV25-1 and TRBJ2-7; TRBD1 agrees at 7 bases. Per germline, CDR1 MGHDK and CDR2 SYGVNS. V trimming: 5 bases; J trimming: 3 bases; junction bases outside the gene matches: 10. This CDR3 is 15 amino acids long.

The sample holds many counts of this clonotype. CDR3 residues: CASSPQISGANVLTF. The DNA for the CDR3 is TGTGCCAGCAGCCCTCAGATCTCTGGGGCCAACGTCCTGACTTTC. The chain couples TRBV7-9 to TRBJ2-6; the D is unclear. In germline, CDR1 is SEHNR, CDR2 FQNEAQ (reference sequence). This CDR3 spans 15 amino acids. Between the trimmed V and J ends, which lost 5 bases and 0 bases, there was a span of 8 bases.

The chain employs TRBV3-1 and TRBJ2-7; TRBD2 matches at 8 bases. Losses at the gene ends were 4 bases for V and 6 bases for J; bases not matched to a gene: 8. CDR3 length: 14 amino acids. CDR1 and CDR2 from the germline V gene are LGHDT and YNNKEL (reference sequence). CDR3 nucleotides: TGTGCCAGCAGCCCACAGCGGGAGCCGTTCGAGCAGTACTTC. Residues: CASSPQREPFEQYF.

This clonotype turned up a few times. V and J are TRBV15 and TRBJ1-1; D is uncertain. V was trimmed by 5 bases and J by 3 bases, leaving 16 bases between them. The CDR3 spans 15 residues. Per germline, CDR1 LNHNV and CDR2 YYDKDF (reference sequence). CDR3 nucleotide sequence: TGTGCCACCAGCCCGGAAGGGTACGGTGACACTGAAGCTTTCTTT. It yields the protein CATSPEGYGDTEAFF.

This clonotype has ten or more counts. The chain links TRBV6-6 to TRBJ2-1; D not resolved. V lost 5 bases to trimming and J lost 9 bases, with 11 bases between them. Germline lookup yields CDR1 MNHNY and CDR2 SVGAGI (reference sequence). The CDR3 runs to 12 residues. The CDR3 DNA follows: TGTGCCAGCAGTCCCCACTCGGGTGAGCAGTTCTTC. It encodes CASSPHSGEQFF.

The sample holds many counts of this clonotype. The gene calls are TRBV11-3 and TRBJ1-3, with TRBD1 identical over 8 bases. This CDR3 spans 13 amino acids. J was trimmed by 8 bases and V by 6 bases; bases with no gene match: 6. Germline CDR1 SGHNT, CDR2 YENEEA. CDR3 loop: CASSRGQADTIYF. CDR3 nucleotides: TGTGCCAGCAGTCGGGGACAGGCGGACACCATATATTTT.

The table lists this clonotype with a few counts. The chain has TRBV19 and TRBJ2-6, with 8 bases matching TRBD1. V trimming: 5 bases; J trimming: 0 bases; junction bases outside the gene matches: 9. Germline CDR1 LNHDA, CDR2 SQIVND (reference sequence). This CDR3 comprises 18 residues. The CDR3: CASSVPGQAFSGANVLTF. The CDR3 coding sequence is TGTGCCAGTAGTGTCCCGGGACAGGCATTCTCTGGGGCCAACGTCCTGACTTTC. The complete variable domain, with remaining parts taken from reference TRBV19 and TRBJ2-6, reads DGGITQSPKYLFRKEGQNVTLSCEQNLNHDAMYWYRQDPGQGLRLIYYSQIVNDFQKGDIAEGYSVSREKKESFPLTVTSAQKNPTAFYLCASSVPGQAFSGANVLTFGAGSRLTVL.

Only a few counts were recorded for this clonotype. The genes are TRBV3-1 and TRBJ2-3; 10 nucleotides match TRBD2. CDR3 size: 15 residues. The germline gives CDR1 LGHDT, CDR2 YNNKEL (reference sequence). V gave up 1 base and J gave up 6 bases; unmatched junction bases: 4. Here the CDR3 DNA reads TGTGCCAGCAGCCAAGCCGGGACTAGCGCCGATACGCAGTATTTT. Its protein product is CASSQAGTSADTQYF.

The chain has TRBV2 and TRBJ2-2; D is undetermined. This CDR3 comprises 14 residues. Trimming took 7 bases from V and 2 from J, leaving 11 bases between them. Germline V gene sequence: CDR1 SNHLY, CDR2 FYNNEI. CDR3 sequence reads: CASKDGGNTGELFF. CDR3 sequence (DNA): TGTGCCAGCAAGGATGGCGGCAACACCGGGGAGCTGTTTTTT.

This clonotype was observed at least ten times. The chain carries TRBV6-2 or TRBV6-3 and TRBJ2-3; D perhaps matches TRBD1 (6 bases). Germline lookup yields CDR1 MNHEY and CDR2 SVGEGT. With 4 bases removed from V and 0 bases from J, the gap between germline ends came to 11 bases. This CDR3 spans 15 amino acids. DNA for the CDR3: TGTGCCAGCAGTTCGGACAGCCTAAGCACAGATACGCAGTATTTT. It is translated as CASSSDSLSTDTQYF.

The rearrangement joins TRBV9 to TRBJ1-1; TRBD1 matches at 9 bases. The CDR3 totals 15 residues. Germline V lookup: CDR1 SGDLS, CDR2 YYNGEE. After removal of 3 bases from V and 5 bases from J, the junction contained 8 bases not matched to a gene. The CDR3 here is CASSGKQGARTEAFF. As DNA, the CDR3 is TGTGCCAGCAGCGGCAAACAGGGGGCTCGGACTGAAGCTTTCTTT.

At least ten counts were recorded for this clonotype. The rearrangement joins TRBV28 to TRBJ2-7, with 8 nucleotides matching TRBD1. The germline gives CDR1 MDHEN, CDR2 SYDVKM. Germline trimming cut 6 bases from V and 3 bases from J; bases unmatched to any gene: 4. This CDR3 spans 13 amino acids. CDR3 sequence reads: CASSLGQVYEQYF. The DNA for the CDR3 is TGTGCCAGCAGCCTGGGACAGGTCTACGAGCAGTACTTC.

The rearrangement uses TRBV7-8 and TRBJ2-3; no definite D call. CDR3 size: 13 residues. Germline lookup yields CDR1 SGHVS and CDR2 FQNEAQ. V was trimmed by 6 bases and J by 1 base, leaving 8 bases between them. The CDR3 DNA reads as TGTGCCAGCAGGGCCTACCGCACAGATACGCAGTATTTT. This gives the protein CASRAYRTDTQYF.

Ten or more counts support this clonotype. The chain links TRBV12-5 to TRBJ1-1; 7 nucleotides line up with TRBD1. The CDR3 is 17 residues long. The germline CDR1 and CDR2 sequences are LGHNT and FRNRAP. V was clipped by 3 bases and J by 3 bases; unmatched bases: 13. DNA of the CDR3: TGTGCTAGTGGTTTAGCCCGGACAGGAGGGGTGGACACTGAAGCTTTCTTT. Its protein is CASGLARTGGVDTEAFF.

This clonotype was picked up many times. The chain uses TRBV12-3 or TRBV12-4 and TRBJ2-7, with D tentatively TRBD2 (6 bases). The V gene lost 6 bases and the J gene lost 2 bases, with 17 bases spanning the gap. The CDR3 is made up of 15 amino acids. The CDR3 here is CASSPRPEGPYEQYF. CDR3 coding DNA: TGTGCCAGCAGCCCCCGACCGGAGGGACCCTACGAGCAGTACTTC.

This clonotype was seen at least ten times. The rearrangement uses TRBV2 and TRBJ2-2, with D perhaps matching TRBD1 (6 bases). This CDR3 comprises 14 residues. The germline CDR1 and CDR2 sequences are SNHLY and FYNNEI. V was clipped by 7 bases and J by 5 bases, with 14 bases between them. CDR3 DNA sequence: TGTGCCAGCAAGGACAGAATCGAGACCGGGGAGCTGTTTTTT. Its translation: CASKDRIETGELFF. The full variable domain, in which reference TRBV2 and TRBJ2-2 provide the parts outside the CDR3, is EPEVTQTPSHQVTQMGQEVILRCVPISNHLYFYWYRQILGQKVEFLVSFYNNEISEKSEIFDDQFSVERPDGSNFTLKIRSTKLEDSAMYFCASKDRIETGELFFGEGSRLTVL.

This clonotype was counted many times. The chain recombines TRBV20-1 with TRBJ2-3, with 11 bases identical to TRBD2. Per germline, CDR1 DFQATT and CDR2 SNEGSKA (reference sequence). The length of the CDR3 is 14 residues. This CDR3 reads CRRLAGPRPDTQYF. CDR3 coding DNA: TGCAGAAGACTAGCGGGACCCCGACCAGATACGCAGTATTTT.

This clonotype occurred many times. The chain links TRBV24-1 to TRBJ1-4; D is possibly TRBD1 (5 bases). CDR3 length equals 16 residues. Trimming took off 3 bases at V and 6 bases at J, with 16 bases between the two ends. CDR1 KGHDR and CDR2 SFDVKD come from the germline V gene. The CDR3 protein is CATSDPGAIGDEKLFF. In nucleotides, the CDR3 is TGTGCCACCAGTGATCCCGGGGCCATAGGGGATGAAAAACTGTTTTTT.

This clonotype has just a few counts. The gene calls are TRBV25-1 and TRBJ2-7; the D gene is possibly TRBD1 (6 bases). CDR1 MGHDK and CDR2 SYGVNS come from the germline V gene. This CDR3 has 11 residues. V was trimmed by 9 bases and J by 5 bases, leaving 11 bases between them. The CDR3 DNA reads as TGTGCCAGTGATCAGGGGAACGAGCAGTACTTC. This gives the protein CASDQGNEQYF.

This clonotype came up a few times. The CDR3 protein is CSAPTRGGEQFF. The CDR3 nucleotides are TGCAGCGCTCCAACCCGAGGCGGTGAGCAGTTCTTC. The chain uses TRBV29-1 and TRBJ2-1; D is unresolved. V shed 7 bases and J shed 9 bases, with 16 bases lying between them. CDR1 and CDR2 from the germline V gene are SQVTM and ANQGSEA. The CDR3 is 12 amino acids.